These 10 T cell receptor beta chains share one sample of origin, sequenced in a study of CXCR3-negative and CXCR3-positive naive CD8 T cells. The method, 5' RACE with UMI labels, was used to prepare the TRB cDNA libraries. TCRdb reprocessed the 5' RACE reads and keeps a single row for each CDR3 protein, giving no DNA. The record lists over 100,000 distinct CDR3 sequences, of which the ten most abundant hold 0.29%. Material for sequencing was naive CXCR3- CD8+ T cells from blood. Stated subset: CD45RO-CCR7+CD27+CD95- naive CD8+ T cells lacking CXCR3 (TNR3-). The receptor source for this set is a human donor in good health. Some clones in this sample may be carry-over from other donors' samples.

The chain recombines TRBV5-1 with TRBJ2-2. The CDR3 loop spans 15 amino acids. Germline V gene sequence: CDR1 SGHRS, CDR2 YFSETQ. CDR3 protein: CASSLLQSYTGELFF. Full variable domain (outside the CDR3, taken from reference TRBV5-1 and TRBJ2-2): KAGVTQTPRYLIKTRGQQVTLSCSPISGHRSVSWYQQTPGQGLQFLFEYFSETQRNKGNFPGRFSGRQFSNSRSEMNVSTLELGDSALYLCASSLLQSYTGELFFGEGSRLTVL.

V gene TRBV28 combines with J gene TRBJ2-7; TCRdb gives TRBD1 as the D gene, but with no DNA this cannot be confirmed. The CDR3 runs 13 residues. Germline-derived CDR1 and CDR2 are MDHEN and SYDVKM. The CDR3 loop reads CASAHRGKGEQYF.

This sequence joins TRBV20-1 and TRBJ2-1. Per the germline V gene, CDR1 is DFQATT and CDR2 is SNEGSKA (reference sequence). This CDR3 comprises 13 residues. CDR3 loop: CSARSLAGNEQFF.

CDR3 loop: CASSLVSGSGYTF. V gene TRBV7-2 combines with J gene TRBJ1-2; TCRdb selects TRBD1, and the lack of DNA leaves this call unchecked. CDR1 is SGHTA, CDR2 FQGNSA, per germline. The CDR3 is made up of 13 amino acids.

This chain links TRBV29-1 with TRBJ2-7; TCRdb proposes TRBD1, but this gene call is untestable without DNA. Looked up from germline, CDR1 is SQVTM and CDR2 is ANQGSEA. This CDR3 comprises 12 residues. CDR3 in amino acids: CSVEGDRYEQYF.

This chain joins TRBV2 and TRBJ1-4. The CDR3 contains 13 residues. Germline CDR1 reads SNHLY; CDR2 reads FYNNEI. The CDR3 loop is CASQRENNEKLFF. Combining the CDR3 with reference TRBV2 and TRBJ1-4 gives the whole variable domain EPEVTQTPSHQVTQMGQEVILRCVPISNHLYFYWYRQILGQKVEFLVSFYNNEISEKSEIFDDQFSVERPDGSNFTLKIRSTKLEDSAMYFCASQRENNEKLFFGSGTQLSVL.

The J gene is TRBJ2-1, the V gene TRBV7-9; TCRdb indicates TRBD2, and absent DNA this call remains unverified. There are 16 residues in the CDR3. Germline V gene data show CDR1 as SEHNR and CDR2 as FQNEAQ (reference sequence). CDR3 sequence: CASSFRTSGAYNEQFF.

The CDR3 sequence: CASSLNAGDRGYTF. This chain joins TRBV7-9 and TRBJ1-2; TCRdb reports TRBD1, a call that lacks DNA to check it against. The CDR3 runs to 14 residues. Germline CDR1 and CDR2: SEHNR and FQNEAQ (reference sequence). The variable domain in full, with the rest retrieved from reference TRBV7-9 and TRBJ1-2, is DTGVSQNPRHKITKRGQNVTFRCDPISEHNRLYWYRQTLGQGPEFLTYFQNEAQLEKSRLLSDRFSAERPKGSFSTLEIQRTEQGDSAMYLCASSLNAGDRGYTFGSGTRLTVV.

The J gene is TRBJ2-4, the V gene TRBV18. In germline, CDR1 is KGHSH, CDR2 LQKENI. The CDR3 totals 16 residues. CDR3 sequence reads: CASSHEMGIAKNIQYF.

This chain joins TRBV15 and TRBJ2-4. The germline V gene has CDR1 LNHNV and CDR2 YYDKDF (reference sequence). CDR3 length: 13 residues. The CDR3 reads CATSRDPGNIQYF. Supplemented by reference TRBV15 and TRBJ2-4, the full variable domain reads DAMVIQNPRYQVTQFGKPVTLSCSQTLNHNVMYWYQQKSSQAPKLLFHYYDKDFNNEADTPDNFQSRRPNTSFCFLDIRSPGLGDTAMYLCATSRDPGNIQYFGAGTRLSVL.